This T cell receptor (beta chain) was documented in a study of T cell changes during pregnancy in multiple sclerosis. Method: immunoSEQ multiplex PCR; TCRdb's copy keeps in-frame clones and lacks some. The sample shows around 70,000 clones, over 85% of them seen only once. Trimming pared 0 bases from V and 5 bases from J, leaving 15 bases between. Germline V gene sequence: CDR1 SGDLS, CDR2 YYNGEE. This CDR3 has 15 amino acids. This material consisted of peripheral blood, taken in the second trimester of pregnancy. The V call is TRBV9, the J call TRBJ2-7; TRBD1 might be the D (5 bases). This TCR was recovered from a female donor in good health, enrolled as a control in a pregnancy study. CDR3 sequence: CASSVEQAPYDEQYF. CDR3 DNA sequence: TGTGCCAGCAGCGTAGAACAGGCGCCTTACGACGAGCAGTACTTC.